This paragraph covers one T cell receptor beta chain sequence. Assay: immunoSEQ multiplex PCR; the TCRdb copy retains only in-frame clones and omits some. The data hold about 170,000 clones, with under 90% observed a single time. Looked up from germline, CDR1 is KGHSH and CDR2 is LQKENI. The CDR3 is 14 residues long. J lost 0 bases, V lost 6 bases, and 4 bases had no gene match. This record belongs to a study of blood T cell repertoires in COVID-19. About the research overall: The United States, Italy and Spain were the sources of the acute and convalescent COVID-19 samples.

V is TRBV18 and J is TRBJ1-2, with 7 positions matching TRBD1. The TCR sequence derives from a woman older than 75 with acute or convalescent COVID-19. Input material: peripheral blood. DNA for the CDR3: TGTGCCAGCTCCCGGGACAGCGCTAACTATGGCTACACCTTC. It codes for CASSRDSANYGYTF.